This T cell receptor beta chain is from a study of blood T cell repertoires in COVID-19. In the study overall: Samples taken during acute and convalescent COVID-19 were collected in the United States, Italy and Spain. T cells, B-cell-depleted T cells, or PBMCs provided the cDNA or gDNA that served as material.

Germline CDR1 is SGHAT and CDR2 is FQNNGV. V gave up 4 bases and J gave up 4 bases; unmatched junction bases: 17. This CDR3 is built from 18 residues. In the authors' methods: Reference gene primer amplification in the assay estimated nucleated cell counts. The repertoire was sequenced with immunoSEQ multiplex PCR; TCRdb's copy has only in-frame clones and lacks some. Clone size and the V and J calls come from that table; the DNA yielded D and trimming. The sample yields some 100,000 clones, roughly 92% seen once. This receptor was taken from a man in his sixties or seventies with acute or convalescent COVID-19. The chain links TRBV11-2 to TRBJ1-1, with 8 bases lining up with TRBD1. Sequenced material: peripheral blood. The chain's CDR3 is CASSSSQGAPFRPTEAFF. The CDR3 DNA reads TGTGCCAGCAGCTCCTCTCAGGGGGCGCCCTTCAGACCCACTGAAGCTTTCTTT.